The rows below give T cell receptor beta chains drawn from one sample of a study of T cell responses to AZD1222 COVID-19 vaccine. TCRdb keeps only in-frame clones here, not all; method: immunoSEQ multiplex PCR. This sample has 100,000 to 150,000 clones, with 88% found just once. Sequenced material: peripheral blood, taken 28 days after the second AZD1222 dose. Receptors originate from an adult who received the AZD1222 COVID-19 vaccine. CDR3s include the opening cysteine and the closing phenylalanine or tryptophan. Fields, in order: clone size, V gene, D gene, J gene, CDR3 protein, CDR3 DNA. The D gene is left open where the match is weak. A row's size may be missing; if present it is once, few, many or a size class.

abundance: NA
v_gene: TRBV6-5
d_gene: NA
j_gene: TRBJ2-3
CDR3aa: CASRLGPFFTDTQYF
CDR3nt: TGTGCCAGCCGCCTAGGCCCTTTTTTCACAGATACGCAGTATTTT

abundance: NA
v_gene: TRBV7-2
d_gene: NA
j_gene: TRBJ1-1
CDR3aa: CASSLGRTENTEAFF
CDR3nt: TGTGCCAGCAGCTTAGGACGGACGGAGAACACTGAAGCTTTCTTT

abundance: NA
v_gene: TRBV15
d_gene: TRBD1
j_gene: TRBJ1-2
CDR3aa: CATSRDQGQVIYGYTF
CDR3nt: TGTGCCACCAGCAGAGATCAGGGACAGGTTATCTATGGCTACACCTTC

abundance: once
v_gene: TRBV5-4
d_gene: NA
j_gene: TRBJ2-7
CDR3aa: CASTLRGIGEQYF
CDR3nt: TGTGCCAGCACCCTTAGAGGGATCGGCGAGCAGTACTTC

abundance: NA
v_gene: TRBV6-2/TRBV6-3
d_gene: NA
j_gene: TRBJ2-6
CDR3aa: CASSRAGSGANVLTF
CDR3nt: TGTGCCAGCAGTCGGGCAGGGAGTGGGGCCAACGTCCTGACTTTC

abundance: NA
v_gene: TRBV4-2
d_gene: NA
j_gene: TRBJ2-7
CDR3aa: CASSQGSEVHEQYF
CDR3nt: TGTGCCAGCAGCCAAGGATCAGAGGTCCACGAGCAGTACTTC

abundance: NA
v_gene: TRBV7-9
d_gene: TRBD2
j_gene: TRBJ2-1
CDR3aa: CASSFPTSGSDNEQFF
CDR3nt: TGTGCCAGCAGCTTCCCGACTAGCGGGTCCGACAATGAGCAGTTCTTC

abundance: NA
v_gene: TRBV3-1/TRBV3-2
d_gene: NA
j_gene: TRBJ1-2
CDR3aa: CASSQVGSSNYGYTF
CDR3nt: TGTGCCAGCAGCCAAGTTGGCAGTTCTAACTATGGCTACACCTTC

abundance: NA
v_gene: TRBV7-2
d_gene: NA
j_gene: TRBJ2-6
CDR3aa: CASSLVIITGANVLTF
CDR3nt: TGTGCCAGCAGCTTAGTCATCATAACTGGGGCCAACGTCCTGACTTTC

abundance: NA
v_gene: TRBV19
d_gene: NA
j_gene: TRBJ2-1
CDR3aa: CASSPVANEQFF
CDR3nt: TGTGCCAGTAGTCCGGTAGCCAATGAGCAGTTCTTC

abundance: NA
v_gene: TRBV7-8
d_gene: NA
j_gene: TRBJ2-3
CDR3aa: CASSLSTGDTQYF
CDR3nt: TGTGCCAGCAGCTTATCCACCGGGGATACGCAGTATTTT

abundance: NA
v_gene: TRBV21-1
d_gene: NA
j_gene: TRBJ2-7
CDR3aa: CASSEPGRTSYEQYF
CDR3nt: TGTGCCAGCAGTGAACCAGGGCGGACCTCCTACGAGCAGTACTTC

abundance: once
v_gene: TRBV7-9
d_gene: NA
j_gene: TRBJ1-3
CDR3aa: CASTLPLIGGTIYF
CDR3nt: TGTGCCAGCACCCTTCCTCTAATAGGCGGCACCATATATTTT

abundance: NA
v_gene: TRBV30
d_gene: TRBD2
j_gene: TRBJ2-3
CDR3aa: CAWSAGGAADTQYF
CDR3nt: TGTGCCTGGAGTGCCGGGGGGGCAGCAGATACGCAGTATTTT

abundance: NA
v_gene: TRBV24-1
d_gene: NA
j_gene: TRBJ2-1
CDR3aa: CATSSLGEMGSYNEQFF
CDR3nt: TGTGCCACCAGTTCGTTGGGGGAGATGGGCTCCTACAATGAGCAGTTCTTC

abundance: NA
v_gene: TRBV9
d_gene: TRBD1
j_gene: TRBJ1-1
CDR3aa: CASSVGPGGTANTEAFF
CDR3nt: TGTGCCAGCAGCGTAGGTCCGGGGGGGACAGCGAACACTGAAGCTTTCTTT

abundance: NA
v_gene: TRBV7-8
d_gene: TRBD1
j_gene: TRBJ1-5
CDR3aa: CASSFSGGWQPQHF
CDR3nt: TGTGCCAGCAGCTTCTCAGGGGGCTGGCAGCCCCAGCATTTT

abundance: NA
v_gene: TRBV28
d_gene: NA
j_gene: TRBJ1-6
CDR3aa: CASSVGGAGLHF
CDR3nt: TGTGCCAGCAGTGTTGGGGGGGCGGGGCTCCACTTT

abundance: once
v_gene: TRBV30
d_gene: NA
j_gene: TRBJ1-2
CDR3aa: CAWRVNAPHTF
CDR3nt: TGTGCCTGGAGGGTAAATGCCCCCCACACCTTC

abundance: NA
v_gene: TRBV9
d_gene: NA
j_gene: TRBJ1-4
CDR3aa: CASSVAVTNEKLFF
CDR3nt: TGTGCCAGCAGCGTGGCGGTAACTAATGAAAAACTGTTTTTT

abundance: NA
v_gene: TRBV18
d_gene: NA
j_gene: TRBJ1-2
CDR3aa: CASSPSRTDSYGYTF
CDR3nt: TGTGCCAGCTCACCAAGTAGGACAGATAGCTATGGCTACACCTTC

abundance: NA
v_gene: TRBV27
d_gene: TRBD1
j_gene: TRBJ1-5
CDR3aa: CASSLRQGGQPQHF
CDR3nt: TGTGCCAGCAGTCTTAGACAGGGCGGACAGCCCCAGCATTTT

abundance: NA
v_gene: TRBV4-3
d_gene: NA
j_gene: TRBJ1-1
CDR3aa: CASSQDSVGEDTEAFF
CDR3nt: TGCGCCAGCAGCCAAGATTCCGTCGGGGAGGACACTGAAGCTTTCTTT

abundance: NA
v_gene: TRBV6-2/TRBV6-3
d_gene: NA
j_gene: TRBJ2-1
CDR3aa: CASSYGGMNEQFF
CDR3nt: TGTGCCAGCAGTTACGGGGGTATGAATGAGCAGTTCTTC

abundance: NA
v_gene: TRBV14
d_gene: NA
j_gene: TRBJ1-2
CDR3aa: CASSQAVLNGGFGYTF
CDR3nt: TGTGCCAGCAGCCAAGCTGTATTAAATGGAGGGTTTGGCTACACCTTC

abundance: few
v_gene: TRBV12-1
d_gene: NA
j_gene: TRBJ1-2
CDR3aa: CASSFGAAGYTF
CDR3nt: TGTGCCAGCAGCTTTGGGGCGGCTGGCTACACCTTC

abundance: NA
v_gene: TRBV4-1
d_gene: NA
j_gene: TRBJ1-2
CDR3aa: CASSQEEAGAHYGYTF
CDR3nt: TGCGCCAGCAGCCAAGAGGAGGCAGGGGCCCACTATGGCTACACCTTC

abundance: NA
v_gene: TRBV6-5
d_gene: TRBD1
j_gene: TRBJ1-2
CDR3aa: CASRPGTGNYGYTF
CDR3nt: TGTGCCAGCAGACCCGGGACAGGGAACTATGGCTACACCTTC

abundance: few
v_gene: TRBV23-1
d_gene: TRBD1
j_gene: TRBJ1-4
CDR3aa: CASSQSLLRGRGRKTVF
CDR3nt: TGCGCCAGCAGTCAATCGTTATTGAGGGGGCGGGGGCGAAAAACTGTTTTT

abundance: NA
v_gene: TRBV7-9
d_gene: NA
j_gene: TRBJ2-1
CDR3aa: CASSPGLVPSNEQFF
CDR3nt: TGTGCCAGCAGCCCGGGACTTGTTCCTAGTAATGAGCAGTTCTTC